This TCR beta chain was observed in a study of control samples from healthy donors and cancer patients. The protocol was immunoSEQ multiplex PCR, while the TCRdb copy is restricted to in-frame clones and leaves out a portion. The sample has about 170,000 clones; about 93% are singletons. V shed 2 bases and J shed 4 bases, with 15 bases lying between them. Germline values: CDR1 MNHEY, CDR2 SVGEGT. The CDR3 totals 17 residues. This clonotype originated in a woman aged 55-69 years in good health. The rearrangement links TRBV6-2 or TRBV6-3 to TRBJ1-6; D unclear. The sample taken for sequencing was blood. CDR3: CASSYLPGGTYNSPLHF. For the CDR3, the DNA is TGTGCCAGCAGTTACCTGCCAGGAGGTACTTATAATTCACCCCTCCACTTT.